This T cell receptor (beta chain) was obtained from a study of blood T cell repertoires in COVID-19. As for the study in general: Some COVID-19 samples were acute and others convalescent; all came from the United States, Italy and Spain. T cells, B-cell-depleted T cells, or PBMCs provided the cDNA or gDNA that served as material.

Under the authors' procedure: Estimated nucleated cell counts came from reference gene primer amplification. Generated by immunoSEQ multiplex PCR, the TCRdb table keeps only in-frame clones and is missing some. That table gives V, J and clone size, and the DNA gave D and trimming. The data show some 180,000 clones, 75% to 90% seen once. This CDR3 has 15 amino acids. CDR1 is SGHRS and CDR2 is YFSETQ in the germline V gene. The V end was cut by 0 bases, the J end by 6 bases, with 13 bases between. This chain links TRBV5-1 with TRBJ1-5; possibly TRBD1 for D (6 bases). The sequence came from a woman aged 55-69 years with acute or convalescent COVID-19. The sample taken for sequencing was peripheral blood. The chain's CDR3 is CASSLEAGAGQPQHF. DNA of the CDR3: TGCGCCAGCAGCTTGGAGGCAGGGGCTGGTCAGCCCCAGCATTTT.